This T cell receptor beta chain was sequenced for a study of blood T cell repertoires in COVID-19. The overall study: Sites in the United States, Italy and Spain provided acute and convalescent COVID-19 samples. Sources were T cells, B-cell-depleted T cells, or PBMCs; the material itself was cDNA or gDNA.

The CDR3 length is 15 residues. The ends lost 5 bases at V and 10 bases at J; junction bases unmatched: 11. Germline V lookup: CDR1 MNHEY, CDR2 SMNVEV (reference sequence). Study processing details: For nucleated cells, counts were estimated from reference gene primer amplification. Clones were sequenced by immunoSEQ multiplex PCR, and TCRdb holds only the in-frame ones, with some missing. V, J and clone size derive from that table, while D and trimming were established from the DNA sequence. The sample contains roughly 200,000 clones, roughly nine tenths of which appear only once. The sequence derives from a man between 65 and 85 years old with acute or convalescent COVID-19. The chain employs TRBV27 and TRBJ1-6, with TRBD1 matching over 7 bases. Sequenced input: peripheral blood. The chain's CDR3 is CASSLRDRRRSPLHF. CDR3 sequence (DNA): TGTGCCAGCAGTCTTCGGGACAGAAGAAGATCACCCCTCCACTTT.